What follows are 24 T cell receptor beta chains derived from one specimen sequenced in a study of CD8+ T cells in alopecia areata. The treatment denotes: oral pan-JAK inhibitor, 5-10 mg twice daily. Isolated RNA was reverse transcribed into cDNA used as the sequencing template. Data came from immunoSEQ multiplex PCR; TCRdb stores just in-frame clones and leaves some out. Among around 86,000 clones listed, about 70% were seen once. The material was CD8+ T cells sorted from blood, obtained at week 44, from a patient treated with tofacitinib. The receptors originated from a human donor with alopecia areata.

The chain's CDR3 is CASRADNYNEQFF. The CDR3 DNA follows: TGTGCCAGCCGGGCGGACAACTACAATGAGCAGTTCTTC. The chain uses TRBV27 and TRBJ2-1, with D maybe TRBD1 (5 bases). The V and J ends lost 8 bases and 3 bases respectively, with 11 bases between them. The germline CDR1 and CDR2 sequences are MNHEY and SMNVEV (reference sequence). The CDR3 length is 13 residues.

The chain employs TRBV7-8 and TRBJ1-1, with D possibly TRBD1 on 5 matching bases. Germline CDR1 reads SGHVS; CDR2 reads FQNEAQ. The CDR3 totals 16 residues. Trimming cost V 3 bases and J 1 base, with 15 bases left between them. The DNA for the CDR3 is TGTGCCAGCAGCTTTAGAAACTCAGGGTCGAACACTGAAGCTTTCTTT. Protein product: CASSFRNSGSNTEAFF.

This clone was detected a few times. The rearrangement uses TRBV28 and TRBJ2-7, with 12 bases lining up with TRBD2. The CDR3 totals 17 residues. Germline V lookup: CDR1 MDHEN, CDR2 SYDVKM. After removal of 4 bases from V and 3 bases from J, the junction contained 10 bases not matched to a gene. CDR3 region: CASSSLAGGKTFYEQYF. The CDR3 DNA follows: TGTGCCAGCAGTTCCCTAGCGGGGGGGAAAACCTTCTACGAGCAGTACTTC.

This rearrangement joins TRBV19 to TRBJ2-3; perhaps TRBD2 as D (6 bases). There are 13 residues in the CDR3. CDR1 is LNHDA, CDR2 SQIVND, per germline (reference sequence). V lost 3 bases to trimming and J lost 4 bases, with 8 bases between them. CDR3: CASSIGGADTQYF. DNA of the CDR3: TGTGCCAGTAGTATTGGAGGGGCAGATACGCAGTATTTT. The entire variable domain, with the rest obtained from reference TRBV19 and TRBJ2-3, is as follows: DGGITQSPKYLFRKEGQNVTLSCEQNLNHDAMYWYRQDPGQGLRLIYYSQIVNDFQKGDIAEGYSVSREKKESFPLTVTSAQKNPTAFYLCASSIGGADTQYFGPGTRLTVL.

V usage is TRBV29-1 and J usage is TRBJ1-2; D gene ambiguous. From germline, CDR1 is SQVTM and CDR2 ANQGSEA. Trimming removed 0 bases from V and 7 bases from J, with 12 bases in between. The CDR3 extends over 13 amino acids. The CDR3 here is CSVEDEGFSGYTF. The CDR3 coding sequence is TGCAGCGTTGAAGATGAGGGTTTCTCTGGCTACACCTTC.

This rearrangement joins TRBV29-1 to TRBJ1-1; the D is unclear. Germline CDR1 reads SQVTM; CDR2 reads ANQGSEA. The CDR3 runs 15 residues. Trimming stripped 3 bases from V and 0 bases from J, with 14 bases between. Written as DNA, the CDR3 is TGCAGCGTTGATGGCGCGGGAACGTTGAACACTGAAGCTTTCTTT. Translated: CSVDGAGTLNTEAFF.

The chain couples TRBV29-1 to TRBJ2-1; tentatively, D is TRBD1 (6 bases). V lost 7 bases to trimming and J lost 4 bases, with 17 bases between them. Germline V gives CDR1 SQVTM, CDR2 ANQGSEA. The CDR3 covers 14 residues. The CDR3 spells CSAQDRSYYNEQFF. The CDR3 region has the DNA TGCAGCGCTCAAGACAGGTCATATTACAATGAGCAGTTCTTC.

J is TRBJ2-3 and V is TRBV27; weak D call: TRBD1 (6 bases). Germline-derived CDR1 and CDR2 are MNHEY and SMNVEV (reference sequence). This CDR3 contains 15 residues. V lost 8 bases, J lost 8 bases, and 23 bases lay in between. The CDR3 sequence is CASAQQGLELSTQYF. The CDR3 coding sequence is TGTGCCAGCGCACAACAGGGTTTGGAATTAAGTACGCAGTATTTT.

This chain uses TRBV13 with TRBJ2-2; 9 bases are a match to TRBD1. The CDR3 extends over 15 amino acids. Unmatched junction bases numbered 4, after V lost 5 bases and J lost 3 bases. Germline V gene sequence: CDR1 PRHDT, CDR2 FYEKMQ (reference sequence). The CDR3 spells CASSLQGADTGELFF. CDR3 bases: TGTGCCAGCAGCCTACAGGGGGCGGACACCGGGGAGCTGTTTTTT.

The genes are TRBV7-2 and TRBJ1-2; D not certain. Trimming removed 1 base at V and 3 bases at J, with 9 bases between. This CDR3 has 14 residues. The germline V gene has CDR1 SGHTA and CDR2 FQGNSA. The CDR3 loop is CASSLEPSYYGYTF. The CDR3 DNA is TGTGCCAGCAGCTTAGAACCCAGCTACTATGGCTACACCTTC.

This clone was detected once. The J gene is TRBJ1-1, the V gene TRBV7-6; tentatively, D is TRBD1 (6 bases). The CDR3 is 16 residues long. The V gene's germline CDR1 is SGHVS and CDR2 FNYEAQ. The V end lost 4 bases, the J end lost 3 bases, and 18 bases lay between the germline ends. The CDR3 is CASSSEVGGRDTEAFF. In DNA, the CDR3 is TGTGCCAGCAGCTCAGAGGTAGGGGGGCGGGACACTGAAGCTTTCTTT.

The chain has TRBV11-3 and TRBJ2-5; D assignment may be TRBD1 or TRBD2 (5 bases each). The CDR3 has 14 amino acids. V lost 1 base and J 3 bases, leaving 9 bases between the germline ends. Germline V gene lookup returns CDR1 SGHNT and CDR2 YENEEA. CDR3 residues: CASSLVLGEETQYF. The CDR3 DNA is TGTGCCAGCAGCTTAGTACTAGGGGAAGAGACCCAGTACTTC.

The chain is built from TRBV19 and TRBJ1-1, with a weak D call TRBD1 (5 bases). V lost 5 bases, J lost 4 bases, and 11 bases lay in between. This CDR3 spans 13 amino acids. The germline CDR1 and CDR2 sequences are LNHDA and SQIVND (reference sequence). CDR3 sequence reads: CASSHQGSTEAFF. As DNA, the CDR3 is TGTGCCAGTAGTCACCAGGGTTCCACTGAAGCTTTCTTT.

The chain combines TRBV2 with TRBJ2-7; no clear D. Trimming took 6 bases from V and 3 from J, leaving 15 bases between them. This CDR3 spans 14 amino acids. Germline V gives CDR1 SNHLY, CDR2 FYNNEI. The CDR3 protein is CASRGTDIDYEQYF. In nucleotides, the CDR3 is TGTGCCAGCAGAGGCACTGATATTGACTACGAGCAGTACTTC. Variable domain in full (rest from reference TRBV2 and TRBJ2-7): EPEVTQTPSHQVTQMGQEVILRCVPISNHLYFYWYRQILGQKVEFLVSFYNNEISEKSEIFDDQFSVERPDGSNFTLKIRSTKLEDSAMYFCASRGTDIDYEQYFGPGTRLTVT.

V and J are TRBV7-2 and TRBJ2-1; 8 nucleotides match TRBD1. V lost 4 bases, J lost 9 bases, and 8 bases stayed unmatched. Looked up from germline, CDR1 is SGHTA and CDR2 is FQGNSA. The CDR3 spans 14 residues. The CDR3 nucleotides are TGTGCCAGCAGCTCAGACGGACAGGGCACTGAGCAGTTCTTC. Its protein is CASSSDGQGTEQFF. Full variable domain (remainder filled in from reference TRBV7-2 and TRBJ2-1): GAGVSQSPSNKVTEKGKDVELRCDPISGHTALYWYRQSLGQGLEFLIYFQGNSAPDKSGLPSDRFSAERTGGSVSTLTIQRTQQEDSAVYLCASSSDGQGTEQFFGPGTRLTVL.

This clone was counted between two and nine times. V and J are TRBV29-1 and TRBJ1-2; 7 bases map to TRBD1. The J segment lost 4 bases and the V segment lost 7 bases, leaving 6 bases of the junction unmatched. This CDR3 has 12 amino acids. Germline CDR1 SQVTM, CDR2 ANQGSEA. Here the CDR3 reads CSAGTVLYGYTF. The CDR3 DNA sequence: TGCAGCGCCGGGACAGTCCTCTATGGCTACACCTTC.

V gene TRBV4-3 combines with J gene TRBJ1-6, with TRBD1 matching 9 bases. The V gene's germline CDR1 is LGHNA and CDR2 YSLEER. CDR3 length equals 16 residues. V shed 0 bases and J 7 bases; nucleotides not matched to a gene: 4. This CDR3 is CASSQDRGTGNSPLHF. DNA for the CDR3: TGCGCCAGCAGCCAAGATCGGGGGACAGGGAATTCACCCCTCCACTTT.

In its sample, this clone was seen many times. The J gene is TRBJ1-5, the V gene TRBV19; D unclear. This CDR3 is built from 16 residues. Looked up from germline, CDR1 is LNHDA and CDR2 is SQIVND (reference sequence). V was shortened by 5 bases and J by 2 bases, with 16 bases between the two germline ends. CDR3 bases: TGTGCCAGTAGTCACCTGGAGGGCGTCGGCAATCAGCCCCAGCATTTT. Protein: CASSHLEGVGNQPQHF.

V is TRBV11-2 and J is TRBJ2-3; 7 bases agree with TRBD2. The V and J ends lost 5 bases and 4 bases, in that order; junction bases with no gene match: 12. CDR1 SGHAT and CDR2 FQNNGV come from the germline V gene. CDR3 length equals 16 residues. Written as DNA, the CDR3 is TGTGCCAGCAGCCACCCCCGGGCTAGCGGACCAGATACGCAGTATTTT. This sequence encodes CASSHPRASGPDTQYF.

The chain is built from TRBV10-3 and TRBJ2-3; D possibly corresponds to TRBD1 (5 bases). This CDR3 contains 14 residues. From germline, CDR1 is ENHRY and CDR2 SYGVKD. V lost 8 bases and J lost 2, with 14 bases in between. The CDR3 DNA reads TGTGCCATCCGCAGGGCCAGTGTCACAGATACGCAGTATTTT. This gives the protein CAIRRASVTDTQYF.

In its sample, this clone was seen once. The chain joins TRBV9 to TRBJ2-2, with 9 bases aligning to TRBD2. The trim removed 0 bases at V and 0 bases at J, leaving 12 bases unmatched. Germline CDR1 SGDLS, CDR2 YYNGEE. The CDR3 length is 20 residues. CDR3 sequence reads: CASSVGGVSGGDTNTGELFF. The CDR3 DNA sequence: TGTGCCAGCAGCGTAGGAGGTGTTAGCGGGGGAGACACGAACACCGGGGAGCTGTTTTTT.

The CDR3, as DNA: TGTGCCAGCAGCGGAGGGAGCAATCAGCCCCAGCATTTT. It codes for CASSGGSNQPQHF. The chain employs TRBV9 and TRBJ1-5; no reliable D call. This CDR3 has 13 amino acids. V lost 3 bases to trimming and J lost 1 base, with 5 bases between them. The germline CDR1 and CDR2 sequences are SGDLS and YYNGEE. The full variable domain, completed using reference TRBV9 and TRBJ1-5, is DSGVTQTPKHLITATGQRVTLRCSPRSGDLSVYWYQQSLDQGLQFLIQYYNGEERAKGNILERFSAQQFPDLHSELNLSSLELGDSALYFCASSGGSNQPQHFGDGTRLSIL.

The gene calls are TRBV19 and TRBJ1-1; the D gene is possibly TRBD1 (5 bases). CDR1 is LNHDA, CDR2 SQIVND, per germline (reference sequence). The CDR3 covers 14 residues. The V and J ends lost 3 bases and 4 bases respectively, with 12 bases between them. CDR3 in amino acids: CASSISQGPTEAFF. The CDR3 coding sequence is TGTGCCAGTAGTATCTCGCAGGGTCCCACTGAAGCTTTCTTT. Supplemented by reference TRBV19 and TRBJ1-1, the full variable domain reads DGGITQSPKYLFRKEGQNVTLSCEQNLNHDAMYWYRQDPGQGLRLIYYSQIVNDFQKGDIAEGYSVSREKKESFPLTVTSAQKNPTAFYLCASSISQGPTEAFFGQGTRLTVV.

V and J are TRBV5-6 and TRBJ2-3; no firm D call. The V end lost 4 bases, the J end lost 4 bases, and 13 bases lay between the germline ends. This CDR3 is 14 amino acids long. The germline gives CDR1 SGHDT, CDR2 YYEEEE. The CDR3 sequence: CASSANSGADTQYF. The DNA of the CDR3 is TGTGCCAGCAGCGCGAATTCAGGCGCAGATACGCAGTATTTT.